Sequencing of this T cell receptor beta chain was carried out in a study of response to subunit inactivated influenza vaccine (dated by TCRdb to the late 2010s). For the study in its entirety: Deep quantitative profiling of the T cell receptor repertoire was used in the study to follow responses to a trivalent subunit inactivated influenza vaccine. What the authors observed across the whole study: According to the authors, only a limited number of new T cells may be recruited by each seasonal influenza vaccination.

There are 14 amino acids in the CDR3, from cysteine to phenylalanine inclusive. Only CDR3 DNA remains: 42 bases, in frame from the first base. From V the trimming removes 6 bases and from J it removes 5 bases, while the gene matches leave 5 bases of the junction unaccounted for. CDR1 and CDR2 are drawn from the germline V gene: MNHEY, SVGEGT. Library preparation was by RT-PCR. Sequencing took place on an Illumina HiSeq 2500. TCRdb trimmed the raw reads at Q25, called clones with MiXCR and kept productive beta chains. One record per CDR3 amino acid sequence lists the most common genes and DNA. The sample table records under 800,000 distinct CDR3 sequences; over 11% of these occur just once. The ten largest make up roughly 6.4% of the sample. This clonotype was detected only a few times. Its antigen is not yet known. No base quality values were provided; no much bigger clone lies one nucleotide off.

The chain links TRBV6-2 or TRBV6-3 with TRBJ1-5, with 9 central nucleotides matching TRBD1. The sample here was PBMCs from blood, taken 14 to 15 days before vaccination. This TCR was sampled from a man aged 50 to 59 who received an inactivated influenza vaccine. Donor details come from another sample of the same person, matched by shared clones. The nucleotides are TGTGCCAGCAGCATGGGACAGGGTTATCAGCCCCAGCATTTT. This translates into CASSMGQGYQPQHF.